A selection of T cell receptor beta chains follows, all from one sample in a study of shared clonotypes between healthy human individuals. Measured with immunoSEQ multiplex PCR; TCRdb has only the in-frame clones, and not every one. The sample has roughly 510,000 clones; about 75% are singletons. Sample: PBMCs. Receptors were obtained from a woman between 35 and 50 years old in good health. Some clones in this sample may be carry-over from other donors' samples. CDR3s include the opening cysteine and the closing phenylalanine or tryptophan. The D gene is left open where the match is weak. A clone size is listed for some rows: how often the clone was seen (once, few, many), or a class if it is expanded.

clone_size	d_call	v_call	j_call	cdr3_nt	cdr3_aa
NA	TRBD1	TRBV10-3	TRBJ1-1	TGTGCCATCAGTAAGGAGCCGGGACAGGGGAGGATGAACACTGAAGCTTTCTTT	CAISKEPGQGRMNTEAFF
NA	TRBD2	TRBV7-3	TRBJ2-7	TGTGCCAGCAGCACGACTAGCGGACCTTACGAGCAGTACTTC	CASSTTSGPYEQYF
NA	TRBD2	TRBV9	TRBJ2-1	TGTGCCAGCAGCCCGCGGACTAGCGGGGACAATGAGCAGTTCTTC	CASSPRTSGDNEQFF
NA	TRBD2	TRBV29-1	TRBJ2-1	TGCAGCGTTGGGGGGGGAGCCAATGAGCAGTTCTTC	CSVGGGANEQFF
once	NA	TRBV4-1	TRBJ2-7	TGCGCCAGCAGCCCTTTAATCGGGCAGGCCTACGAGCAGTACTTC	CASSPLIGQAYEQYF
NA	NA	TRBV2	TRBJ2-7	TGTGCCAGCAATCGGGGGACGGGCGAGCAGTACTTC	CASNRGTGEQYF
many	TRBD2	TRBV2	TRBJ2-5	TGTGCCAGCAGTGGGGGGAGCGGGGGACAAGAGACCCAGTACTTC	CASSGGSGGQETQYF
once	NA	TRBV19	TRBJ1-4	TGTGCCAGTAGTATAGTAAGGAACAGGGTGGATGAAAAACTGTTTTTT	CASSIVRNRVDEKLFF
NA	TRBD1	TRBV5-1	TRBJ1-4	TGCGCCAGCAGCCCTGGACAGGGGACAACTAATGAAAAACTGTTTTTT	CASSPGQGTTNEKLFF
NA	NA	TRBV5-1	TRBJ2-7	TGCGCCAGCAGCTTGGACGGCGGGGCCGCCTACGAGCAGTACTTC	CASSLDGGAAYEQYF
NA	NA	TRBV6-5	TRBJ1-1	TGTGCCAGCAGTTACTCGCCGAAGAACACTGAAGCTTTCTTT	CASSYSPKNTEAFF
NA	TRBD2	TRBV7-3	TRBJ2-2	TGTGCCAGCAGTTCAGGACTAGCGGGAACCGGGGAGCTGTTTTTT	CASSSGLAGTGELFF
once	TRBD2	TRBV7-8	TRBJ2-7	TGTGCCAGCAGCCCCCGCGGGAGGCAGGGCGAGCAGTACTTC	CASSPRGRQGEQYF
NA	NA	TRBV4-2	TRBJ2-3	TGTGCCAGCAGCCAAGCCCACGGGAGCACAGATACGCAGTATTTT	CASSQAHGSTDTQYF
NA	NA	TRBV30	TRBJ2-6	TGTGCCTGGACCGCACCCAGCCGTAGTGGGGCCAACGTCCTGACTTTC	CAWTAPSRSGANVLTF
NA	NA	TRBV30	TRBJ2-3	TGTGCCTGGAGGGTCCAGGCGCACTACACAGATACGCAGTATTTT	CAWRVQAHYTDTQYF
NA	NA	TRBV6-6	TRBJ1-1	TGTGCCAGCAGTTACTCGCGGAACACTGAAGCTTTCTTT	CASSYSRNTEAFF
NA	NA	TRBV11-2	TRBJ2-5	TGTGCCAGCAGCTTTGGCTCCAGAGGCGAGACCCAGTACTTC	CASSFGSRGETQYF
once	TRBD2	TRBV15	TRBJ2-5	TGTGCCACCGGGACTAGCGGCCAAGAGACCCAGTACTTC	CATGTSGQETQYF
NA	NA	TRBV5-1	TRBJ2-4	TGCGCCAGCAGCTTGGGGGGAACAGCCAAAAACATTCAGTACTTC	CASSLGGTAKNIQYF
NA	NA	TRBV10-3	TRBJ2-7	TGTGCCATCTGGGACAACACCTACGAGCAGTACTTC	CAIWDNTYEQYF
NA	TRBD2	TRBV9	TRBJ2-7	TGTGCCAGCAGCGTGGCCGGGGCTAGCGGCATCTACGAGCAGTACTTC	CASSVAGASGIYEQYF
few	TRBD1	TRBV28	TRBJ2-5	TGTGCCAGCAGTCCCGACAGGGATTCGGGAGAGACCCAGTACTTC	CASSPDRDSGETQYF
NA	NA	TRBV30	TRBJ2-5	TGTGCCTGGAGCCCCTTCCGGGAGACCCAGTACTTC	CAWSPFRETQYF
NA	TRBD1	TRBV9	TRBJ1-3	TGTGCCAGCAGCCCCCGGGACCGGGACAGGGGAGTCGCGTCTGGAAACACCATATATTTT	CASSPRDRDRGVASGNTIYF
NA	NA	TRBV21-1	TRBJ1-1	TGTGCCAGCAGCCCCCCGACAGGGTGGAACACTGAAGCTTTCTTT	CASSPPTGWNTEAFF
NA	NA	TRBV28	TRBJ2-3	TGTGCCAGCACCCCTGCTGGCGGATTTAGCACAGATACGCAGTATTTT	CASTPAGGFSTDTQYF
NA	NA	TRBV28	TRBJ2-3	TGTGCCAGCAGTTTATTGTCGGGAGCAGATACGCAGTATTTT	CASSLLSGADTQYF
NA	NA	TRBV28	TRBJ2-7	TGTGCCAGCAGTCTGTGGGGGGGGCCAACCATACTTTCCTACGAGCAGTACTTC	CASSLWGGPTILSYEQYF
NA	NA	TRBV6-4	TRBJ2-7	TGTGCCAGCGCCGTCGGGGCGGAATCCTACGAGCAGTACTTC	CASAVGAESYEQYF
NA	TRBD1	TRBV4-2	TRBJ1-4	TGTGCCAGCAGCCAAGAGGGGACAGGGGGAATAGAAAAACTGTTTTTT	CASSQEGTGGIEKLFF
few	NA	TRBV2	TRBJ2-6	TGTGCCAGCAGCGGCTTCAGGGGAAAGACTGGGGCCAACGTCCTGACTTTC	CASSGFRGKTGANVLTF
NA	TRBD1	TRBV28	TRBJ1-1	TGTGCCAGCAGGAAGAAAGACAGGGTAGCTTTCTTT	CASRKKDRVAFF
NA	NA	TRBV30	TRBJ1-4	TGTGCCTGGCAGAAGGGGAAGACTAATGAAAAACTGTTTTTT	CAWQKGKTNEKLFF
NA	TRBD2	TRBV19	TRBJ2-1	TGTGCCAGTAGTAGGCCCCGGACTAGCGGGAGAACTGAGCAGTTCTTC	CASSRPRTSGRTEQFF
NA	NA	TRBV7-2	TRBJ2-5	TGTGCCAGCAGCTTAGTGGGGACGGAAGAGACCCAGTACTTC	CASSLVGTEETQYF
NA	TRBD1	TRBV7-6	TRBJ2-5	TGTGCCAGCAGCTTAGGGACAGGGGGCGCCGAGACCCAGTACTTC	CASSLGTGGAETQYF
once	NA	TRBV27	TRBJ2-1	TGTGCCAGCAGTTTATCGACGCGGCTAGTTTCCTTCTTC	CASSLSTRLVSFF
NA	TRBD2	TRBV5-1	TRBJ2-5	TGCGCCAGCAGCTTGGGACTAGCGGGAGGGTCCGAGACCCAGTACTTC	CASSLGLAGGSETQYF
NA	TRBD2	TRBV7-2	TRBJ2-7	TGTGCCAGCTCCAGCGGGGGAGGGTGGCCCGAGCAGTACTTC	CASSSGGGWPEQYF
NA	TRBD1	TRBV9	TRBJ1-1	TGTGCCAGCAGCCCAGCTAACGACAGGGGGCGAGCTGAAGCTTTCTTT	CASSPANDRGRAEAFF
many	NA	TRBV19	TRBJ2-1	TGTGCCAGTAGTTGGAGAAAAGGTGAGCAGTTCTTC	CASSWRKGEQFF
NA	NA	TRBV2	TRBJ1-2	TGTGCCAGCAGTGAAAGCGCGCCGGGTGGCTACACCTTC	CASSESAPGGYTF
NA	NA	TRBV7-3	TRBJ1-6	TGTGCCAGCAGCCAGAATGGTCCCGGTAATTCACCCCTCCACTTT	CASSQNGPGNSPLHF
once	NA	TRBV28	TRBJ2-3	TGTGCCAGCAGCGGGCTAGGGCGCACAGATACGCAGTATTTT	CASSGLGRTDTQYF
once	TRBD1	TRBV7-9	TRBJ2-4	TGTGCCAGCAGCCCGGGGACAGTAGCCAAAAACATTCAGTACTTC	CASSPGTVAKNIQYF
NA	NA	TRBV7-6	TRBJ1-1	TGTGCCAGCAGCTTAGCGAGAGGGGCAGACGTAGGGGGAGCTTTCTTT	CASSLARGADVGGAFF